The present TCR beta chain was sequenced within a study of blood T cell repertoires in COVID-19. Study details: Nucleic acid was either cDNA or gDNA, and it came from T cells, B-cell-depleted T cells, or PBMCs.

This CDR3 has 18 amino acids. CDR1 and CDR2 (germline): SGHNT, YYREEE (reference sequence). Germline trimming cut 2 bases from V and 3 bases from J; bases unmatched to any gene: 10. Per the study methods: Amplified reference gene primers provided the basis for estimating nucleated cell counts. Some clones are missing from TCRdb's copy, which holds only in-frame ones; the method was immunoSEQ multiplex PCR. That table furnishes V, J and clone size, whereas the DNA furnished D and trimming. Of about 140,000 clones in the sample, around 87% were seen once. The chain joins TRBV5-4 to TRBJ2-6; TRBD1 matches at 8 bases. Input material: peripheral blood. The sequence derives from a human donor in a cohort sampled during active COVID-19. The CDR3 bases are TGTGCCAGCAGCTTAAGGACAGGGTATCCGGGTGGGGCCAACGTCCTGACTTTC. This sequence encodes CASSLRTGYPGGANVLTF.